A selection of T cell receptor beta chains follows, all from one sample in a study of control samples from healthy donors and cancer patients. The data were produced by immunoSEQ multiplex PCR, yet TCRdb's version contains in-frame clones alone and is incomplete. This table has 130,000 or so clones, roughly 90% appearing once. Sequencing used blood. The receptors were sampled from a man aged 50-60 years in good health. Each CDR3 is given with its conserved first and last residue. The order of the fields is J gene, V gene, D gene, clone size, CDR3 DNA, CDR3 protein. A D gene is named only where the DNA matches it firmly. Part of the rows lack a size; the others show once, few, many or a class for expanded clones.

TRBJ2-2 TRBV27 TRBD1 NA TGTGCCAGCAGTTTACTTGACAGGGGGATGGGGGAGCTGTTTTTT CASSLLDRGMGELFF
TRBJ1-2 TRBV6-1 NA NA TGTGCCAGCAGTGAAGGTCCGACAGGACACTATGGCTACACCTTC CASSEGPTGHYGYTF
TRBJ2-7 TRBV11-2 NA NA TGTGCCAGCAGCTTAGGGCAAACCTACGAGCAGTACTTC CASSLGQTYEQYF
TRBJ1-5 TRBV2 NA NA TGTGCCAGCAGTCCTACCACAGGACCGTATAGCAATCAGCCCCAGCATTTT CASSPTTGPYSNQPQHF
TRBJ2-1 TRBV7-2 NA NA TGTGCCAGCAGCTTAGGGGCGGGGTCCTACAATGAGCAGTTCTTC CASSLGAGSYNEQFF
TRBJ1-2 TRBV11-2 TRBD1 NA TGTGCCAGCAGCGGAACCAGGGGGCGCAACTATGGCTACACCTTC CASSGTRGRNYGYTF
TRBJ2-1 TRBV18 TRBD2 NA TGTGCCAGCTCACAACGGGGGGGGAATGAGCAGTTCTTC CASSQRGGNEQFF
TRBJ2-4 TRBV14 TRBD1 NA TGTGCCAGCAGCGACAGGGTGATGATGGACATTCAGTACTTC CASSDRVMMDIQYF
TRBJ1-1 TRBV13 NA NA TGTGCCAGCAGCACCACAGCGAACACTGAAGCTTTCTTT CASSTTANTEAFF
TRBJ1-2 TRBV5-6 TRBD1 NA TGTGCCAGCAGCTCGGGACAGAGCACAATTCAAATCTATGGCTACACCTTC CASSSGQSTIQIYGYTF
TRBJ1-2 TRBV10-3 NA NA TGTGCCATCAGTGGAGGCTTGAGAGGCTACACCTTC CAISGGLRGYTF
TRBJ1-1 TRBV19 NA NA TGTGCCAGCGCAACGAACACTGAAGCTTTCTTT CASATNTEAFF
TRBJ1-1 TRBV6-4 TRBD1 NA TGTGCCAGCAGTGAGGGGACAGCGAACACTGAAGCTTTCTTT CASSEGTANTEAFF
TRBJ1-2 TRBV6-5 NA NA TGTGCCAGCAGTTACCTCCTCCCGGGAGTGACTGGCTACACCTTC CASSYLLPGVTGYTF
TRBJ1-1 TRBV19 NA NA TGTGCCAGTAGTCGGGGGTTGGGGGAAGCTTTCTTT CASSRGLGEAFF
TRBJ2-3 TRBV15 NA NA TGTGCCACCAGCGGGGGACTGGCCCCCACAGATACGCAGTATTTT CATSGGLAPTDTQYF
TRBJ2-2 TRBV24-1 TRBD2 NA TGTGCCACCAGTGATTCAAGGCTAGCGGGGGGGGGCACCGGGGAGCTGTTTTTT CATSDSRLAGGGTGELFF
TRBJ2-5 TRBV5-1 TRBD2 NA TGCGCCAGCAGCCCTGGGACTACCCAAGAGACCCAGTACTTC CASSPGTTQETQYF
TRBJ1-3 TRBV7-6 NA NA TGTGCCAGCAGCTTATATCTGGCAGGAGAGAGCTCTGGAAACACCATATATTTT CASSLYLAGESSGNTIYF
TRBJ1-2 TRBV18 TRBD1 NA TGTGCCAGCTCACCGATCCGGGACAGGGAAGGCTACACCTTC CASSPIRDREGYTF
TRBJ1-4 TRBV19 NA NA TGTGCCAGTAGTATAGGCGGGGCGCGCGATGAAAAACTGTTTTTT CASSIGGARDEKLFF
TRBJ2-3 TRBV7-2 NA NA TGTGCCAGCAGCTTAGCGCGGCAGGGGGGAGATACGCAGTATTTT CASSLARQGGDTQYF
TRBJ1-5 TRBV6-2/TRBV6-3 NA NA TGTGCCAGCAGTTCGAGGACTATCTTGATGAATAGCAATCAGCCCCAGCATTTT CASSSRTILMNSNQPQHF
TRBJ1-2 TRBV7-2 TRBD1 NA TGTGCCAGCACCCAGCGGGCCGTCCCGACAGGGGGAAACTATGGCTACACCTTC CASTQRAVPTGGNYGYTF
TRBJ2-1 TRBV2 TRBD2 NA TGTGCCAGCAAGGGACTAGCCTCCTACAATGAGCAGTTCTTC CASKGLASYNEQFF
TRBJ2-3 TRBV5-6 TRBD1 NA TGTGCCAGCAGCTTGGGGGCCGGGACAGGGAAATATTTT CASSLGAGTGKYF
TRBJ2-3 TRBV10-3 TRBD2 NA TGTGCCATCAGTGAGAGAGGACTAGCGGAATGGGATACGCAGTATTTT CAISERGLAEWDTQYF
TRBJ1-1 TRBV29-1 NA NA TGCAGCGTTGACAAGACAGGGAACACTGAAGCTTTCTTT CSVDKTGNTEAFF
TRBJ1-2 TRBV25-1 TRBD1 NA TGTGCCAGCAGTGAAGACGGCGGACAGGGCATGCGGGGCTACACCTTC CASSEDGGQGMRGYTF
TRBJ1-1 TRBV4-2 TRBD1 few TGTGCCAGCAGGCGACAGGGCGAGGACACTGAAGCTTTCTTT CASRRQGEDTEAFF
TRBJ2-1 TRBV15 NA NA TGTGCCACCAGCCCGACCGACTGGGACAATGAGCAGTTCTTC CATSPTDWDNEQFF
TRBJ1-2 TRBV12-3/TRBV12-4 NA NA TGTGCCAGCAGGCGGGGCGCAAACTATGGCTACACCTTC CASRRGANYGYTF
TRBJ1-2 TRBV27 NA NA TGTGCCAGCAGTTCCACCGGGGGTGGCTACACCTTC CASSSTGGGYTF
TRBJ1-1 TRBV10-3 TRBD1 few TGTGCCATCAGCCCCGACAGGGGGAACACTGAAGCTTTCTTT CAISPDRGNTEAFF
TRBJ2-1 TRBV10-3 NA NA TGTGCCATCAGTGAGTCGAAGCAGGGAGGTGGAAATGAGCAGTTCTTC CAISESKQGGGNEQFF
TRBJ1-1 TRBV27 TRBD1 NA TGTGCCAGCAGTCCCTCACCGGGGACAGGCCTCTCTGAAGCTTTCTTT CASSPSPGTGLSEAFF
TRBJ1-3 TRBV10-2 NA NA TGCGCCAGCAGTGAGTCGGGACCGTTCTCTGGAAACACCATATATTTT CASSESGPFSGNTIYF
TRBJ2-7 TRBV6-5 NA NA TGTGCCAGCAGTCCGGACCGGAAGGGCTACGAGCAGTACTTC CASSPDRKGYEQYF
TRBJ2-1 TRBV7-9 TRBD1 NA TGTGCCAGCAGCTTAGGGGCAGGGACAGGGGGTGACAATGAGCAGTTCTTC CASSLGAGTGGDNEQFF
TRBJ2-1 TRBV12-3/TRBV12-4 NA once TGTGCCAGCAGTCCCGGGACTCACAATGAGCAGTTCTTC CASSPGTHNEQFF
TRBJ1-1 TRBV10-2 NA NA TGCGCCAGCAGCGAACCGAACACTGAAGCTTTCTTT CASSEPNTEAFF
TRBJ2-3 TRBV9 TRBD1 NA TGTGCCAGCAGCGTAGGGACAGGGACAGCAGATACGCAGTATTTT CASSVGTGTADTQYF
TRBJ2-7 TRBV7-9 NA NA TGTGCCAGCAGCTTAGAACCGTTCTACGAGCAGTACTTC CASSLEPFYEQYF
TRBJ1-2 TRBV12-3/TRBV12-4 NA NA TGTGCCAGCAGTCAGGGGCGGAGCGGCTACACCTTC CASSQGRSGYTF
TRBJ2-3 TRBV18 TRBD1 NA TGTGCCAGCTCACCGGGCCCGGGACAGGGGGGAGATACGCAGTATTTT CASSPGPGQGGDTQYF
TRBJ2-5 TRBV9 NA NA TGTGCCAGCAGCGTAGATAGGAGCAACCCCGATTTAGAGACCCAGTACTTC CASSVDRSNPDLETQYF
TRBJ1-2 TRBV3-1/TRBV3-2 TRBD1 few TGTGCCAGCAGTGTTAGGACAGGGCCCAACTATGGCTACACCTTC CASSVRTGPNYGYTF
TRBJ2-1 TRBV10-3 NA NA TGTGCCATCAGTGAGAGTAGTCCCTCTAACAATGAGCAGTTCTTC CAISESSPSNNEQFF
TRBJ1-5 TRBV6-2/TRBV6-3 NA NA TGTGCCAGCAGTTACGACGGCAATCAGCCCCAGCATTTT CASSYDGNQPQHF
TRBJ2-5 TRBV24-1 TRBD1 NA TGTGCCACCTCGGACAGGTTCCAAGAGACCCAGTACTTC CATSDRFQETQYF
TRBJ2-3 TRBV6-2/TRBV6-3 NA NA TGTGCCAGCAGTCAGACGGGGGGCTCGTGGGACACAGATACGCAGTATTTT CASSQTGGSWDTDTQYF
TRBJ1-2 TRBV12-5 NA NA TGTGCTAGTGGCGCGGCGCGAGGGGGGATCCTCCCCTACTTCTCTAGATATGGCTACACCTTC CASGAARGGILPYFSRYGYTF
TRBJ1-3 TRBV14 NA NA TGTGCCAGCAGCCAAGGAAGGGGTTCTGGAAACACCATATATTTT CASSQGRGSGNTIYF
TRBJ1-1 TRBV4-2 TRBD1 once TGTGCCAGCAGCCAAGATGCAGGGGGCTTTGCTGAAGCTTTCTTT CASSQDAGGFAEAFF